The 6 T cell receptor beta chains below were found in one sample sequenced in a study of spatial heterogeneity in lung cancer. Described time point: sample taken at primary tumor resection. From tumor, nontumor lung or frozen PBMC, whole RNA was taken unsorted for sequencing. MiXCR was run by TCRdb on the 5' RACE reads, yielding one entry per CDR3 protein. The table shows about 21,000 distinct CDR3 sequences, with around 5% occurring only once. The specimen comprised PBMCs, sampled at surgery. Source of these receptors: a male donor with early-stage non-small cell lung cancer.

This clonotype was picked up many times. CDR3 sequence reads: CASSVRGDTEAFF. The CDR3 DNA is TGTGCCAGCAGTGTCCGGGGGGACACTGAAGCTTTCTTT. This sequence joins TRBV2 and TRBJ1-1; D possibly corresponds to TRBD1 (5 bases). Between the trimmed V and J ends, which lost 4 bases and 3 bases, there was a span of 9 bases. The CDR3 sequence is 13 residues long. Germline CDR1 is SNHLY and CDR2 is FYNNEI.

This clonotype occurred many times. This chain uses TRBV9 with TRBJ1-5; no reliable D call. This CDR3 comprises 14 residues. V shed 5 bases and J shed 0 bases, with 9 bases lying between them. CDR1 SGDLS and CDR2 YYNGEE come from the germline V gene. CDR3 sequence: CASSQLPSNQPQHF. The CDR3 DNA follows: TGTGCCAGCAGTCAGCTTCCTAGCAATCAGCCCCAGCATTTT.

This clonotype was recorded at least ten times. V and J are TRBV6-5 and TRBJ2-2; D remains ambiguous. Germline V gene sequence: CDR1 MNHEY, CDR2 SVGAGI. V lost 8 bases to trimming and J lost 7 bases, with 5 bases between them. The CDR3 sequence is 10 residues long. CDR3 loop: CASGDGELFF. In nucleotides, the CDR3 is TGTGCCAGCGGTGACGGGGAGCTGTTTTTT.

This clonotype showed up many times. J is TRBJ2-7 and V is TRBV7-2; D unresolved. Germline CDR1 reads SGHTA; CDR2 reads FQGNSA. V lost 1 base and J 4 bases, leaving 14 bases between the germline ends. The CDR3 consists of 15 residues. The DNA of the CDR3 is TGTGCCAGCAGCTTAGGCCACGGCCTGCGTTACGAGCAGTACTTC. Its protein product is CASSLGHGLRYEQYF.

This clonotype has at least ten counts. The V and J genes are TRBV7-2 and TRBJ2-1; the D gene is possibly TRBD2 (5 bases). This CDR3 is built from 16 residues. Trimming took off 4 bases at V and 3 bases at J, with 16 bases between the two ends. Germline CDR1 SGHTA, CDR2 FQGNSA. Here the CDR3 DNA reads TGTGCCAGCAGCTATGACCGGGGTGCGAACTACAATGAGCAGTTCTTC. This translates into CASSYDRGANYNEQFF.

This clonotype was detected ten times or more. The chain uses TRBV10-2 and TRBJ1-2, with D maybe TRBD1 (5 bases). This CDR3 has 15 amino acids. Germline lookup yields CDR1 WSHSY and CDR2 SAAADI. Trimming took 8 bases from V and 4 from J, leaving 20 bases between them. CDR3 residues: CASRPTSGTAYGYTF. CDR3 coding DNA: TGCGCCAGCCGACCCACCTCCGGGACGGCCTATGGCTACACCTTC.